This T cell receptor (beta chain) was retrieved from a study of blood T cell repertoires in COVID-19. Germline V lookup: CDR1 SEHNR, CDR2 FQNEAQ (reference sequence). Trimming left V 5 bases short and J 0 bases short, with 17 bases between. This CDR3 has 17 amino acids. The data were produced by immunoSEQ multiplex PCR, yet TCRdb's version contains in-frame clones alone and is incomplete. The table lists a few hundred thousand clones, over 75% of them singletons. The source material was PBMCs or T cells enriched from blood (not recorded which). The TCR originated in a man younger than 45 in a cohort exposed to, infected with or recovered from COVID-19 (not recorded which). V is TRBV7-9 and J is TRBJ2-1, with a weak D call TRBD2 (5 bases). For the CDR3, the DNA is TGTGCCAGCAGCCCCCCGATTTGGAGGAGCTCCTACAATGAGCAGTTCTTC. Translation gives CASSPPIWRSSYNEQFF.